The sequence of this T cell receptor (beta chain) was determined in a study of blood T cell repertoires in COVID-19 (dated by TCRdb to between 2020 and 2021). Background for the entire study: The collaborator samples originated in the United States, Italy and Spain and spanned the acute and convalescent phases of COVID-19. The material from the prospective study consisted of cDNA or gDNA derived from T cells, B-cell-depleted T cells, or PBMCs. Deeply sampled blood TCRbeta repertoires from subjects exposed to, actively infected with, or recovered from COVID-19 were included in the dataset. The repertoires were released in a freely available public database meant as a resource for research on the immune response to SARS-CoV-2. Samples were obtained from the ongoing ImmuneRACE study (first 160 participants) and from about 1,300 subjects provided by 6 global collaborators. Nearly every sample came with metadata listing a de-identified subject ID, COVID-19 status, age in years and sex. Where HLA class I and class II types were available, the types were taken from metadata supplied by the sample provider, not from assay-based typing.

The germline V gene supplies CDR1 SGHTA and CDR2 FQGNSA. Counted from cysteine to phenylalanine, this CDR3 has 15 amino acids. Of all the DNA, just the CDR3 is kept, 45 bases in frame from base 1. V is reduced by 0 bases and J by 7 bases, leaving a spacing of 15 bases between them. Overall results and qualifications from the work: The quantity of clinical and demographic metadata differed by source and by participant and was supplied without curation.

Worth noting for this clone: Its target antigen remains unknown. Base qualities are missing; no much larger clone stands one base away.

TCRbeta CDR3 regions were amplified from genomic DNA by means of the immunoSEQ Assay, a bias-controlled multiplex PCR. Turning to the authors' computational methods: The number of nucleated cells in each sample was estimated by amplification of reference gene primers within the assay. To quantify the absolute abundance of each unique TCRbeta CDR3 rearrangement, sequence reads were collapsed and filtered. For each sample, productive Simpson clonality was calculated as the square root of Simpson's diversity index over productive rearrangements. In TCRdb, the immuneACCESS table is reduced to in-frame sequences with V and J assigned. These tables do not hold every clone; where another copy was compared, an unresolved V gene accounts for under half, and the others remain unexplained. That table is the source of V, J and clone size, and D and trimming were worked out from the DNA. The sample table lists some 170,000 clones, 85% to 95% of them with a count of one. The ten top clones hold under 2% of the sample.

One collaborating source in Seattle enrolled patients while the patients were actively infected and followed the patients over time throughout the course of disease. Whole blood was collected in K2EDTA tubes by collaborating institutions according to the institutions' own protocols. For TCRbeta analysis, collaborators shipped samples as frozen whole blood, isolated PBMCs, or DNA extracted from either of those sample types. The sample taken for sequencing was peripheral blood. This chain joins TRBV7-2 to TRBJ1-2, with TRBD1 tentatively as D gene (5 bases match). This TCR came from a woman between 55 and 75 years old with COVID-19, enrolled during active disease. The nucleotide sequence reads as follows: TGTGCCAGCAGCTTAGCGGTGGACAATCAGGGTGGCTACACCTTC. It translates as CASSLAVDNQGGYTF.